Following are 27 T cell receptor beta chains from one sample sequenced in a study of human T cells and chemical hapten exposure. TCRdb called the RACE reads again in MiXCR, with one record for every CDR3 protein. The data hold approximately 100,000 distinct CDR3 sequences, with roughly 12% observed a single time. Stated time point: pre-sensitization, week 0. Stated treatment: therapeutic diphenylcyclopropenone sensitization with weekly scalp DPC. The material sequenced was whole blood, taken in connection with sensitization to the hapten diphenylcyclopropenone (DPC). Receptors were obtained from a woman aged 50 to 60 with alopecia areata. Some clones in this sample may be carry-over from other donors' samples.

This clonotype was picked up many times. V usage is TRBV28 and J usage is TRBJ2-7, with TRBD1 matching 7 bases. The CDR3 contains 15 residues. The trim removed 3 bases at V and 5 bases at J, leaving 10 bases unmatched. CDR1 is MDHEN and CDR2 is SYDVKM in the germline V gene. Here the CDR3 reads CASSLVSTGTDEQYF. The CDR3 nucleotides read TGTGCCAGCAGTTTGGTATCGACCGGGACAGACGAGCAGTACTTC.

The chain uses TRBV10-3 and TRBJ2-7, with TRBD2 matching over 8 bases. The CDR3 is 14 amino acids. CDR1 is ENHRY, CDR2 SYGVKD, per germline. V shed 8 bases, J shed 0 bases, and the junction held 6 bases outside the gene matches. The CDR3 loop reads CAIQSGGDSYEQYF. CDR3 nucleotides: TGTGCCATCCAAAGCGGGGGCGACTCCTACGAGCAGTACTTC.

The table lists this clonotype with many counts. V is TRBV6-2 or TRBV6-3 and J is TRBJ2-5; maybe TRBD2 (6 bases). The V end was cut by 5 bases, the J end by 2 bases, with 12 bases between. This CDR3 contains 14 residues. The germline gives CDR1 MNHEY, CDR2 SVGEGT. The CDR3 spells CASSLGGQQETQYF. In DNA, the CDR3 is TGTGCCAGCAGTCTCGGGGGTCAACAAGAGACCCAGTACTTC.

The sample holds many counts of this clonotype. This chain links TRBV7-2 with TRBJ2-7; 9 bases fit TRBD1. J was trimmed by 3 bases and V by 4 bases; bases with no gene match: 4. This CDR3 is built from 14 residues. The germline V gene has CDR1 SGHTA and CDR2 FQGNSA. DNA of the CDR3: TGTGCCAGCAGCTACCCGGGACAGGGCTACGAGCAGTACTTC. Translated: CASSYPGQGYEQYF.

The chain is built from TRBV9 and TRBJ2-7; D possibly uses TRBD1 or TRBD2 (6 bases each). Trimming took off 3 bases at V and 7 bases at J, with 14 bases between the two ends. The length of the CDR3 is 13 residues. Germline loops: CDR1 SGDLS, CDR2 YYNGEE. The CDR3 is CASSARQEGEQYF. The DNA for the CDR3 is TGTGCCAGCAGCGCCCGACAGGAGGGGGAGCAGTACTTC.

The genes are TRBV29-1 and TRBJ2-5, with D perhaps TRBD2 (5 bases). CDR1 is SQVTM and CDR2 is ANQGSEA in the germline V gene. V lost 6 bases to trimming and J lost 5 bases, with 19 bases between them. The CDR3 is 14 residues long. CDR3 in amino acids: CSVEVTGSGETQYF. As DNA, the CDR3 is TGCAGCGTGGAGGTGACCGGGTCGGGTGAGACCCAGTACTTC.

CDR3 sequence: CSATTGGFNTEAFF. In nucleotides, the CDR3 is TGCAGTGCTACAACAGGGGGCTTTAACACTGAAGCTTTCTTT. The rearrangement joins TRBV20-1 to TRBJ1-1; 9 bases fit TRBD1. The CDR3 sequence is 14 residues long. V gave up 4 bases and J gave up 2 bases; unmatched junction bases: 5. Germline values: CDR1 DFQATT, CDR2 SNEGSKA (reference sequence).

There are many counts of this clonotype. V and J are TRBV27 and TRBJ2-7, with D perhaps TRBD1 or TRBD2 (5 bases each). The V and J ends lost 3 bases and 0 bases respectively, with 9 bases between them. CDR1 and CDR2 from the germline V gene are MNHEY and SMNVEV (reference sequence). The CDR3 extends over 14 amino acids. The CDR3 here is CASSFGASSYEQYF. CDR3 in DNA: TGTGCCAGCAGTTTCGGGGCGAGCTCCTACGAGCAGTACTTC.

At least ten counts were recorded for this clonotype. This chain connects TRBV28 to TRBJ1-2, with TRBD1 matching 10 bases. The CDR3 is 13 residues long. Germline lookup yields CDR1 MDHEN and CDR2 SYDVKM. V shed 7 bases, J shed 8 bases, and the junction held 7 bases outside the gene matches. The CDR3 bases are TGTGCCAGCACTGACAGGGGGCCTTGGGGCTACACCTTC. Its translation: CASTDRGPWGYTF.

This clonotype was seen at least ten times. This rearrangement joins TRBV28 to TRBJ1-4; D gene uncertain. The CDR3 runs to 15 residues. CDR1 and CDR2 from the germline V gene are MDHEN and SYDVKM. The V end lost 5 bases, the J end lost 0 bases, and 10 bases lay between the germline ends. The CDR3 sequence is CASSGGTATNEKLFF. Written as DNA, the CDR3 is TGTGCCAGCAGTGGCGGCACCGCAACTAATGAAAAACTGTTTTTT.

A few counts support this clonotype. As DNA, the CDR3 is TGTGCCAGCAGCTTAGATCGTGGGGCCAATGAGCAGTTCTTC. Protein sequence: CASSLDRGANEQFF. This rearrangement joins TRBV7-2 to TRBJ2-1; possible D gene TRBD1, 5 bases. The CDR3 extends over 14 amino acids. The V gene's germline CDR1 is SGHTA and CDR2 FQGNSA. Trimming took 1 base from V and 6 from J, leaving 10 bases between them.

The rearrangement links TRBV12-3 or TRBV12-4 to TRBJ1-1; D gene unclear. V was cut by 5 bases and J by 5 bases, with 15 bases left in between. This CDR3 is 14 amino acids long. CDR3 DNA sequence: TGTGCCAGCAGTCGGACTCTACTGGGGACTGAAGCTTTCTTT. Translation gives CASSRTLLGTEAFF.

This clonotype occurred a few times. The chain joins TRBV18 to TRBJ2-4; D gene unclear. CDR1 and CDR2 from the germline V gene are KGHSH and LQKENI. This CDR3 has 15 amino acids. Trimming removed 8 bases at V and 0 bases at J, with 14 bases between. The CDR3 coding sequence is TGTGCCAGCCGATCGGAGTATCTAGCCAAAAACATTCAGTACTTC. Protein product: CASRSEYLAKNIQYF.

Only a few counts were recorded for this clonotype. The chain uses TRBV20-1 and TRBJ2-3, with unresolved D. This CDR3 is 14 amino acids long. V was shortened by 2 bases and J by 3 bases, with 12 bases between the two germline ends. In germline, CDR1 is DFQATT, CDR2 SNEGSKA (reference sequence). The CDR3, as DNA: TGCAGTGCTAGATCGGCAGGCCCAACAGATACGCAGTATTTT. This codes for CSARSAGPTDTQYF.

This clonotype has only a few counts. V usage is TRBV6-1 and J usage is TRBJ2-1, with D unclear. Germline V gene sequence: CDR1 MNHNS, CDR2 SASEGT. This CDR3 is 12 amino acids long. Trimming took off 6 bases at V and 8 bases at J, with 11 bases between the two ends. CDR3 sequence (DNA): TGTGCCAGCAGGATAGATCGGGATGAGCAGTTCTTC. It yields the protein CASRIDRDEQFF.

This clonotype was counted many times. The chain has TRBV7-6 and TRBJ1-4; possibly TRBD1 for D (6 bases). Trimming removed 6 bases at V and 10 bases at J, with 21 bases between. CDR1 is SGHVS, CDR2 FNYEAQ, per germline. This CDR3 has 15 amino acids. CDR3 nucleotide sequence: TGTGCCAGCAGTGTCGGACAGACCGTATTTGGAAAACTGTTTTTT. Protein sequence: CASSVGQTVFGKLFF.

This clonotype was observed a single time. The chain combines TRBV12-2 with TRBJ2-7; the DNA was not used to check the table's D call, TRBD1. TRBV12-2 is an annotated pseudogene. This CDR3 comprises 16 residues. In DNA form, the CDR3 reads TGTGCAAGTCGCTTAGCGATAACAGGGTTTTTTCACGAGCAGTACTTC. Translated, it gives CASRLAITGFFHEQYF.

This clonotype was detected only a few times. This chain uses TRBV3-1 with TRBJ2-5; D unresolved. Germline lookup yields CDR1 LGHDT and CDR2 YNNKEL (reference sequence). Between the trimmed V and J ends, which lost 2 bases and 5 bases, there was a span of 6 bases. CDR3 size: 12 residues. CDR3 sequence reads: CASSQLEETQYF. The CDR3 DNA is TGTGCCAGCAGCCAATTGGAGGAGACCCAGTACTTC.

The genes are TRBV7-2 and TRBJ1-4; 7 nucleotides align to TRBD1. V dropped 2 bases and J dropped 8; count of bases not matched to a gene: 8. Per the germline V gene, CDR1 is SGHTA and CDR2 is FQGNSA. This CDR3 is 15 amino acids long. The CDR3 DNA sequence: TGTGCCAGCAGCTTATCCGGGACAGTGGCCGAAAAACTGTTTTTT. Its translation: CASSLSGTVAEKLFF.

This clonotype has just a few counts. This rearrangement joins TRBV2 to TRBJ1-4; D is unclear. V lost 5 bases, J lost 4 bases, and 14 bases lay in between. The CDR3 has 15 residues. Germline V gene lookup returns CDR1 SNHLY and CDR2 FYNNEI. The CDR3 loop reads CASSPAQALNEKLFF. DNA of the CDR3: TGTGCCAGCAGTCCGGCCCAGGCCCTTAATGAAAAACTGTTTTTT. The full variable domain, rest sourced from reference TRBV2 and TRBJ1-4, is EPEVTQTPSHQVTQMGQEVILRCVPISNHLYFYWYRQILGQKVEFLVSFYNNEISEKSEIFDDQFSVERPDGSNFTLKIRSTKLEDSAMYFCASSPAQALNEKLFFGSGTQLSVL.

The V and J genes are TRBV6-5 and TRBJ1-5; unclear D gene. V gave up 0 bases and J gave up 11 bases, with 14 bases separating them. Germline V lookup: CDR1 MNHEY, CDR2 SVGAGI. This CDR3 is 14 amino acids long. CDR3 loop: CASSYSPEQSTQHF. CDR3 sequence (DNA): TGTGCCAGCAGTTACTCTCCGGAACAGTCAACCCAGCATTTT.

This clonotype was detected only a few times. This chain joins TRBV7-6 and TRBJ2-3; the D is unclear. V was cut by 5 bases and J by 6 bases, with 9 bases left in between. This CDR3 region has 12 residues. Germline CDR1 and CDR2: SGHVS and FNYEAQ. CDR3 in DNA: TGTGCCAGCAGCGGAGTCGGGGATACGCAGTATTTT. Amino acids: CASSGVGDTQYF.

The chain recombines TRBV9 with TRBJ1-1; 9 nucleotides line up with TRBD1. J lost 1 base, V lost 4 bases, and 5 bases had no gene match. CDR3 length: 15 amino acids. From germline, CDR1 is SGDLS and CDR2 YYNGEE. The DNA of the CDR3 is TGTGCCAGCAGCCTCCGGGACAGGGCGAACACTGAAGCTTTCTTT. It codes for CASSLRDRANTEAFF. The whole variable domain, filled in from reference TRBV9 and TRBJ1-1, reads DSGVTQTPKHLITATGQRVTLRCSPRSGDLSVYWYQQSLDQGLQFLIQYYNGEERAKGNILERFSAQQFPDLHSELNLSSLELGDSALYFCASSLRDRANTEAFFGQGTRLTVV.

The rearrangement links TRBV7-2 to TRBJ2-3; D not resolved. CDR3 length: 17 residues. In germline, CDR1 is SGHTA, CDR2 FQGNSA. The germline V and J ends were trimmed by 1 base and 0 bases, with 14 bases remaining between them. In nucleotides, the CDR3 is TGTGCCAGCAGCTTAGACTTCACGCCCGCTAGCACAGATACGCAGTATTTT. The encoded protein is CASSLDFTPASTDTQYF.

In this sample, this clonotype turned up a few times. This rearrangement joins TRBV29-1 to TRBJ1-1, with D unresolved. The CDR3 length is 15 residues. V lost 0 bases, J lost 2 bases, and 13 bases lay in between. The germline CDR1 and CDR2 sequences are SQVTM and ANQGSEA. The CDR3 sequence is CSVEDWASGNTEAFF. CDR3 coding DNA: TGCAGCGTTGAAGATTGGGCCTCGGGAAACACTGAAGCTTTCTTT.

This clonotype turned up a few times. The gene calls are TRBV6-2 or TRBV6-3 and TRBJ2-2; 7 nucleotides line up with TRBD1. Trimming removed 6 bases from V and 5 bases from J; junction bases left unmatched: 9. This CDR3 is 15 amino acids long. Looked up from germline, CDR1 is MNHEY and CDR2 is SVGEGT. The CDR3 region has the DNA TGTGCCAGCAGCCCGGCACAGGGGCGGACCGGGGAGCTGTTTTTT. Protein: CASSPAQGRTGELFF.

There are a few counts of this clonotype. The chain combines TRBV29-1 with TRBJ2-7, with 7 bases fitting TRBD2. The CDR3 length is 14 residues. The J segment lost 4 bases and the V segment lost 1 base, leaving 7 bases of the junction unmatched. Germline V gene sequence: CDR1 SQVTM, CDR2 ANQGSEA. The CDR3 is CSVEVVRGRYEQYF. CDR3 coding DNA: TGCAGCGTTGAAGTTGTGCGGGGGAGGTACGAGCAGTACTTC.